The 9 T cell receptor beta chains given below trace back to one sample, sequenced in a study of T cell responses to AZD1222 COVID-19 vaccine. The repertoire was sequenced with immunoSEQ multiplex PCR; TCRdb's copy has only in-frame clones and lacks some. Of roughly 130,000 clones listed, 80% to 90% are singletons. This sample comprised peripheral blood, obtained on day 0 of MenACWY control vaccination. These receptors all come from an adult in good health.

The chain joins TRBV5-1 to TRBJ2-3, with 8 bases matching TRBD2. Germline CDR1 and CDR2: SGHRS and YFSETQ. This CDR3 is built from 14 residues. V was clipped by 5 bases and J by 4 bases; unmatched bases: 6. DNA for the CDR3: TGCGCCAGCAGGCGGGGGGACGGGGCAGATACGCAGTATTTT. Translation gives CASRRGDGADTQYF.

The rearrangement links TRBV12-5 to TRBJ2-1, with D perhaps matching TRBD2 (5 bases). CDR1 and CDR2 from the germline V gene are LGHNT and FRNRAP. Between the trimmed V and J ends, which lost 6 bases and 4 bases, there was a span of 16 bases. This CDR3 spans 15 amino acids. The CDR3 DNA sequence: TGTGCTAGTGGCCGAACATCTGAGGGTTACAATGAGCAGTTCTTC. Translation: CASGRTSEGYNEQFF.

The rearrangement links TRBV18 to TRBJ2-7; the match to TRBD2 covers 7 bases. The CDR3 is 15 residues long. Germline-derived CDR1 and CDR2 are KGHSH and LQKENI. Germline trimming cut 2 bases from V and 0 bases from J; bases unmatched to any gene: 4. DNA for the CDR3: TGTGCCAGCTCACCAAGTCGGGAGGTCTCCTACGAGCAGTACTTC. Translating it yields CASSPSREVSYEQYF.

The DNA of the CDR3 is TGTGCCAGCAGCGTAGGTTTACAGTTTAGCACAGATACGCAGTATTTT. The encoded protein is CASSVGLQFSTDTQYF. This chain joins TRBV9 and TRBJ2-3; D gene ambiguous. The CDR3 consists of 16 residues. V lost 0 bases and J lost 0, with 11 bases in between. CDR1 and CDR2 (germline): SGDLS, YYNGEE.

This chain joins TRBV29-1 and TRBJ2-1; 7 bases match TRBD1. J was trimmed by 15 bases and V by 7 bases; bases with no gene match: 12. The CDR3 is made up of 11 amino acids. Looked up from germline, CDR1 is SQVTM and CDR2 is ANQGSEA. The CDR3 spells CSAKGARAPFF. For the CDR3, the DNA is TGCAGCGCGAAGGGGGCTAGGGCCCCGTTCTTC.

The chain is built from TRBV28 and TRBJ2-3; D unresolved. V was pared by 2 bases and J by 2 bases, with 14 bases between. The CDR3 spans 16 residues. Germline V gene sequence: CDR1 MDHEN, CDR2 SYDVKM. Written as DNA, the CDR3 is TGTGCCAGCAGTTTAAGCCCCTCGTCCCTCACAGATACGCAGTATTTT. Translation: CASSLSPSSLTDTQYF.

The chain carries TRBV5-4 and TRBJ1-2; D not resolved. The CDR3 extends over 15 amino acids. CDR1 is SGHNT, CDR2 YYREEE, per germline (reference sequence). The V and J ends lost 5 bases and 4 bases respectively, with 18 bases between them. CDR3 residues: CASSAFIFSSYGYTF. CDR3 nucleotide sequence: TGTGCCAGCAGTGCTTTCATCTTTAGCTCCTATGGCTACACCTTC.

The table lists this clone with a few counts. The rearrangement uses TRBV7-9 and TRBJ2-2, with TRBD2 as a possible D gene (6 bases). Between the trimmed V and J ends, which lost 1 base and 7 bases, there was a span of 13 bases. The CDR3 covers 15 residues. The V gene's germline CDR1 is SEHNR and CDR2 FQNEAQ (reference sequence). CDR3 in amino acids: CASSLVPRRVGELFF. In DNA, the CDR3 is TGTGCCAGCAGCTTAGTCCCTCGGAGGGTCGGGGAGCTGTTTTTT.

This chain joins TRBV30 and TRBJ2-2, with D perhaps TRBD1 or TRBD2 (5 bases each). The length of the CDR3 is 12 residues. Germline assignment: CDR1 GTSNPN and CDR2 SVGIG (reference sequence). V shed 3 bases and J shed 6 bases, with 8 bases lying between them. CDR3 in DNA: TGTGCCTGGAGCTGGGGGTCCGGGGAGCTGTTTTTT. Protein sequence: CAWSWGSGELFF. The full variable domain, completed using reference TRBV30 and TRBJ2-2, is SQTIHQWPATLVQPVGSPLSLECTVEGTSNPNLYWYRQAAGRGLQLLFYSVGIGQISSEVPQNLSASRPQDRQFILSSKKLLLSDSGFYLCAWSWGSGELFFGEGSRLTVL.